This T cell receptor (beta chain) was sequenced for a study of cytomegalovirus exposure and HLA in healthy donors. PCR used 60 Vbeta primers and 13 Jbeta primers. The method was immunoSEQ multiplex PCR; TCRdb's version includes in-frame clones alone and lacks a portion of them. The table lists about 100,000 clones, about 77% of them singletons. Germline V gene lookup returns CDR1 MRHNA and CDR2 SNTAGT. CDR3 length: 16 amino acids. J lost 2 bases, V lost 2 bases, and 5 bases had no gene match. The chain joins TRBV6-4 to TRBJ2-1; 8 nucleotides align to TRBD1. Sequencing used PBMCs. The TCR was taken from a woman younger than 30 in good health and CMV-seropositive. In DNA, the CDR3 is TGTGCCAGCAGTGACACCGAACAGGGGGCCTACAATGAGCAGTTCTTC. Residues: CASSDTEQGAYNEQFF.